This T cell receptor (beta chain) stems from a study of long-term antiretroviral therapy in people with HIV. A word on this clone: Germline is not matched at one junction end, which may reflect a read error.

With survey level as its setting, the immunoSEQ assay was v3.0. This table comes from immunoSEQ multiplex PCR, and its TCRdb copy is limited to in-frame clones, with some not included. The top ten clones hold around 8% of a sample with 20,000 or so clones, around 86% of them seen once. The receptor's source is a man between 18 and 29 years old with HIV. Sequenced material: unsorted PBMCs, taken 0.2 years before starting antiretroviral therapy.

CDR3 in amino acids: CASSLGGWGRVAPLADF. CDR3 bases: TGTGCCAGCAGCTTAGGAGGTTGGGGCAGGGTAGCTCCCTTAGCGGACTTC. This chain uses TRBV11-2 with TRBJ2-7, with D possibly matching TRBD2 (6 bases). CDR1 is SGHAT and CDR2 is FQNNGV in the germline V gene. The CDR3 is 17 amino acids.